This TCR beta chain was documented in a study of long-term antiretroviral therapy in people with HIV. Sequencing used immunoSEQ v3.0 at survey level. For each individual sample, sequencing targeted 40,000-50,000 T-cell genomes. The data were produced by immunoSEQ multiplex PCR, yet TCRdb's version contains in-frame clones alone and is incomplete. The table shows fewer than 30,000 clones, with around 87% occurring only once. Study-wide results and limits: Despite increasing after ART, diversity remained lower than that of transplant donor controls.

Germline V CDR1 and CDR2: SGHRS, YFSETQ. V was pared by 4 bases and J by 3 bases, with 11 bases between. The CDR3 loop spans 13 amino acids. With respect to this clone: Its antigen is still unknown.

The starting material was unsorted PBMCs, obtained 2.7 years after starting antiretroviral therapy. The V call is TRBV5-1, the J call TRBJ2-7; D is ambiguous. The origin of this receptor is a man aged 40-49 years with HIV. CDR3 sequence reads: CASSLDQGYEQYF. In DNA, the CDR3 is TGCGCCAGCAGCCTGGACCAAGGCTACGAGCAGTACTTC.